This T cell receptor (beta chain) was observed in a study of monozygotic twins with inflammatory bowel disease (dated by TCRdb to the late 2010s). General notes on the study: A total of around 30 monozygotic twin pairs were included in the full study, comprising nine German pairs (four IBD-concordant, five IBD-discordant) and 19 IBD-discordant Danish pairs. Each individual had, on average, about 151 000 unique TCRalpha sequences and 181 000 unique TCRbeta sequences available for analysis. Within discordant pairs, disease-associated traits were sought mainly by comparing IBD patients with their genetically identical healthy co-twins. Here is what the overall study found, with its caveats: No difference in repertoire similarity was observed between concordant and discordant twins, possibly owing to limited statistical power. Because patients received different immunosuppressive treatments, the repertoires may have picked up extra background noise and variability between individuals. TCRbeta repertoire diversity, by inverse Simpson index, was decreased in IBD patients compared with their healthy co-twins. The analysis was unable to tell different T cell subtypes apart. No single strong signal or clonotype linked to IBD turned up in the results, so the idea that one exists was not supported. Compared with healthy twins, IBD patients shared fewer clonotypes with other individuals, and the difference was most pronounced in patients with signs of disease activity.

Notes on this clonotype: No antigen is known for it.

Library creation used 5' RACE. The input for every TCR library was roughly 3.5 ug of total RNA. cDNA was synthesized with SMARTScribe reverse transcriptase in eight separate reactions per sample. During cDNA synthesis, template switching was used to introduce unique molecular identifiers that contained a 6-nucleotide sample barcode. TCRalpha and TCRbeta cDNA was amplified by two nested PCRs of 16 and 9 cycles, with bead purification after each PCR. Before amplification, the cDNA was treated with uracil DNA-glycosylase and purified using the QIAquick PCR purification kit. The second PCR added Illumina TruSeq-compatible adapters along with sample-specific barcodes. TapeStation and Qubit were used to check library quality and concentration, and around 5.2 ng of each library went into the pool. Pooled libraries were sequenced on an Illumina HiSeq2500 single-index Rapid Run with 2 x 100 bp reads and custom sequencing primers. Turning to the authors' computational methods: UMI-based consensus assembly with MiGEC version 1.2.6 was used to correct PCR and sequencing errors. V(D)J alignment, clonotype assembly and CDR3 extraction were performed with MiXCR version 2.1.1. Gene usage, clonotype sharing and MAIT/NKT TCR abundance were normalised by analysing the top 1000, 10 000 and 20 000 clonotypes per sample. After downsampling to 27 000 UMIs, diversity was calculated as the inverse Simpson index using the vegan R package. Paired Mann-Whitney U tests on discordant twin pairs were used, with Benjamini-Hochberg multiple-testing correction. Once TCRdb had reprocessed the reads, it stored one entry per CDR3 protein sequence and supplied no DNA. TCRdb's processing, not the study's, gives the V and J calls here. The table for this sample shows approximately 210,000 distinct CDR3 sequences. Clones ranked in the top ten supply 7.7% of the sample.

CDR3 length: 17 amino acids, cysteine to phenylalanine. No DNA has been recorded. The germline V gene yields MDHEN for CDR1 and SYDVKM for CDR2. From each donor, a roughly 2.7 ml peripheral blood sample was collected into PAXgene tubes and stored at -80 degrees C. Without T cell sorting, total RNA was isolated from whole blood using the PAXgene blood miRNA kit on an automated QIAcube. Peripheral blood from monozygotic twin pairs concordant or discordant for inflammatory bowel disease was subjected to deep TCRalpha and TCRbeta repertoire profiling with unique molecular barcoding. Smoking habits were recorded for all twin pairs, and each individual was classified as a current, former or never smoker.

The clonotype originates from a human donor with ulcerative colitis or Crohn's disease, or a healthy co-twin of an affected twin (not recorded which). This sequence uses TRBV28 and TRBJ1-5; without DNA, the TCRdb call of TRBD1 cannot be checked. What was sequenced was blood. The CDR3 is CASSLETTVWLNQPQHF.